The present T cell receptor (beta chain) was sequenced within a study of T cell changes during pregnancy in multiple sclerosis. The table came from immunoSEQ multiplex PCR; TCRdb's copy has only in-frame clones and leaves some out. The sample lists 85,000 to 90,000 clones, 94% occurring once. There are 14 residues in the CDR3. Germline assignment: CDR1 KGHSH and CDR2 LQKENI. Trimming removed 4 bases at V and 3 bases at J, with 11 bases between. The origin of this receptor is a female donor in good health, enrolled as a control in a pregnancy study. This material consisted of peripheral blood, taken after pregnancy. This chain connects TRBV18 to TRBJ2-3; possibly TRBD1 for D (6 bases). For the CDR3, the DNA is TGTGCCAGCTCACAATTCAGGGGTACAGATACGCAGTATTTT. This translates into CASSQFRGTDTQYF.